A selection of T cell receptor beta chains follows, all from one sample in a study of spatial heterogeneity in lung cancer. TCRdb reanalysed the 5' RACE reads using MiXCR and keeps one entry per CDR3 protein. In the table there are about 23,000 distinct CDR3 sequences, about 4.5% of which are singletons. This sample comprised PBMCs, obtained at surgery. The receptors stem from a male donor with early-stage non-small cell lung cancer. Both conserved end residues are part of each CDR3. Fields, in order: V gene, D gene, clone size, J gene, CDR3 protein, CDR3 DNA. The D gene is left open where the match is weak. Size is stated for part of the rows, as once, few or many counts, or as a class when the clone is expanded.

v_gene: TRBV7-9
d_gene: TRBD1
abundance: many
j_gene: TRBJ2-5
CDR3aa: CASSLWTGSSQETQYF
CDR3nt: TGTGCCAGCAGCTTATGGACAGGGTCTTCCCAAGAGACCCAGTACTTC

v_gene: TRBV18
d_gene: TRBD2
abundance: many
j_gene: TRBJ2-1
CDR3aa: CASSLLAEGRNEQFF
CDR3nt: TGTGCCAGCTCCTTACTAGCGGAGGGGCGAAATGAGCAGTTCTTC

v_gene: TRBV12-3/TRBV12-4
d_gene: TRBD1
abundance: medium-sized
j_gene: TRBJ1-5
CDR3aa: CASKGTGRNQPQHF
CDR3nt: TGTGCCAGCAAAGGGACAGGCCGGAATCAGCCCCAGCATTTT

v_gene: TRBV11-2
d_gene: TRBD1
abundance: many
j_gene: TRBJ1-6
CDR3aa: CASRKDRGYNSPLHF
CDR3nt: TGTGCCAGCAGAAAGGACAGGGGTTATAATTCACCCCTCCACTTT

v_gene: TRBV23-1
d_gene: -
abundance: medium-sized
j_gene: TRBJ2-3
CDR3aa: CASNPMRPPPTDTQYF
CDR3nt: TGCGCCAGCAACCCTATGCGCCCCCCGCCCACAGATACGCAGTATTTT

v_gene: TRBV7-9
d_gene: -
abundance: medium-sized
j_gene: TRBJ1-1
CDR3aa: CASSLADGTNTEAFF
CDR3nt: TGTGCCAGCAGCTTAGCGGACGGTACCAACACTGAAGCTTTCTTT

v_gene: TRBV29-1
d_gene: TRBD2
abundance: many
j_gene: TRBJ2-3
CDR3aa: CSVVGLAGPTDTQYF
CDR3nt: TGCAGCGTTGTGGGCCTAGCGGGACCCACAGATACGCAGTATTTT

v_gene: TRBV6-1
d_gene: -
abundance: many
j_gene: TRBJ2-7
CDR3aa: CASSEVRGYEQYF
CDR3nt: TGTGCCAGCAGTGAAGTCAGGGGCTACGAGCAGTACTTC

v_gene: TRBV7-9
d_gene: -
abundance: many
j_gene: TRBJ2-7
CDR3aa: CASGRGSYEQYF
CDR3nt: TGTGCCAGCGGCAGGGGATCCTACGAGCAGTACTTC

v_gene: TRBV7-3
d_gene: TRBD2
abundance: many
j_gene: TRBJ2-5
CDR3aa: CASSLGGGLQETQYF
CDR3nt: TGTGCCAGCAGCTTGGGCGGGGGGCTTCAAGAGACCCAGTACTTC

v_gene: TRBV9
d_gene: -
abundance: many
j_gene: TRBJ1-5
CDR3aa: CASSAQSRPNQPQHF
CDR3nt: TGTGCCAGCAGCGCCCAAAGTCGACCTAATCAGCCCCAGCATTTT

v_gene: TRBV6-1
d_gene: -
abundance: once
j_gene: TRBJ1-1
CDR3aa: CASAHLGENTEAFF
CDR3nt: TGTGCCAGCGCCCACTTAGGTGAGAACACTGAAGCTTTCTTT

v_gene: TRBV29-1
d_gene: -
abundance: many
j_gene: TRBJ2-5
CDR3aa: CSAPGPQEETQYF
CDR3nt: TGCAGCGCCCCGGGACCCCAGGAAGAGACCCAGTACTTC

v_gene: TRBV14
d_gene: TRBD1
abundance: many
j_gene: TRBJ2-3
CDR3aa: CASSPRGLTDTQYF
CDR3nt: TGTGCCAGCAGCCCAAGGGGGCTCACAGATACGCAGTATTTT

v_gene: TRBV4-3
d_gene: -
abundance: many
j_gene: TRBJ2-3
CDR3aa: CASSGMGTQYF
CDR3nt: TGCGCCAGCAGCGGAATGGGGACGCAGTATTTT

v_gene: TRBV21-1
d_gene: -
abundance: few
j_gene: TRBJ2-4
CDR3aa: CASSPRETLAKNIQYF
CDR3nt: TGTGCCAGCAGCCCCCGAGAGACACTAGCCAAAAACATTCAGTACTTC

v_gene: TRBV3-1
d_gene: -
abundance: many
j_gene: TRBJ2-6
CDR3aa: CASAGRSAGANVLTF
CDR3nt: TGTGCCAGCGCGGGTCGCTCGGCTGGGGCCAACGTCCTGACTTTC

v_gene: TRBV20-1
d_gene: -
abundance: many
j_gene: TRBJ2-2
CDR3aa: CSARPRRTSNTGELFF
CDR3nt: TGCAGTGCTAGACCCCGACGGACTTCGAACACCGGGGAGCTGTTTTTT

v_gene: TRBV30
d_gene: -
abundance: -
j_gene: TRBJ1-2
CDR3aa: CAWSVRGLSSTNYGYTF
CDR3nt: TGTGCCTGGAGTGTACGGGGACTAAGCTCTACTAACTATGGCTACACCTTC

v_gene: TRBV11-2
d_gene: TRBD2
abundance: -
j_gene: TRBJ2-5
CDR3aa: CASSSSGGAQETQYF
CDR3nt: TGTGCCAGCAGCTCAAGCGGGGGGGCCCAGGAGACCCAGTACTTC

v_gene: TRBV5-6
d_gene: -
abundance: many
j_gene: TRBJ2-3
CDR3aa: CASSLDDRTQYF
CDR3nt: TGTGCCAGCAGCTTAGACGACAGGACGCAGTATTTT

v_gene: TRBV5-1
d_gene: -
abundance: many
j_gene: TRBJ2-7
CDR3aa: CASSLALGGRNEQYF
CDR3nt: TGCGCCAGCAGCTTGGCCTTGGGGGGAAGGAACGAGCAGTACTTC

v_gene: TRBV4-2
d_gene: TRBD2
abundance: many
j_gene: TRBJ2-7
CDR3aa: CASSQGLAGETFGYEQYF
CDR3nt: TGTGCCAGCAGCCAAGGACTAGCGGGAGAAACATTCGGCTACGAGCAGTACTTC

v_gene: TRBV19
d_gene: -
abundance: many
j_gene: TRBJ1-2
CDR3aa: CASSLSLDYGYTF
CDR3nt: TGTGCCAGTAGCCTATCCTTGGACTATGGCTACACCTTC

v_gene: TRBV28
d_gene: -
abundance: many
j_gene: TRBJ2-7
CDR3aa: CASSLYEQYF
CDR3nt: TGTGCCAGCAGTTTATACGAGCAGTACTTC

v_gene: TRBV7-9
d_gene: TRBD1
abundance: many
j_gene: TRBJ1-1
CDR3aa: CASSFPSGTENTEAFF
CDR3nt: TGTGCCAGCAGCTTCCCTTCTGGGACAGAGAACACTGAAGCTTTCTTT

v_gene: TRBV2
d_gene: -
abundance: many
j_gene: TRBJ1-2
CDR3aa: CASSESWAGYGYTF
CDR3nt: TGTGCCAGCAGTGAAAGCTGGGCAGGCTATGGCTACACCTTC

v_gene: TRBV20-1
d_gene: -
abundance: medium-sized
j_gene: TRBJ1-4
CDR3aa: CSASYKGFGEKLFF
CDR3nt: TGCAGTGCTAGTTATAAGGGATTTGGGGAAAAACTGTTTTTT

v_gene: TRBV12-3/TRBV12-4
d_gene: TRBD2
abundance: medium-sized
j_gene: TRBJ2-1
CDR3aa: CASSSGLAGEYWSYNEQFF
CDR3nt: TGTGCCAGCAGCTCCGGACTAGCGGGAGAGTACTGGTCCTACAATGAGCAGTTCTTC

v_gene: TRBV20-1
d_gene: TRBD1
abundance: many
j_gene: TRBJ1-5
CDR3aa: CSAPPGQGGQPQHF
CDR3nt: TGCAGTGCACCTCCGGGACAGGGAGGTCAGCCCCAGCATTTT

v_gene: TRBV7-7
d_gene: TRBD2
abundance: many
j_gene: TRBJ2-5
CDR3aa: CASSSGGLVGGETQYF
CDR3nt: TGTGCCAGCAGCTCCGGGGGACTAGTAGGGGGAGAGACCCAGTACTTC

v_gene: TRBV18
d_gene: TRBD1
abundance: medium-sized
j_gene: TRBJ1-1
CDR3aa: CASSPTDRGGTEAFF
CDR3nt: TGTGCCAGCTCACCTACGGACAGGGGTGGCACTGAAGCTTTCTTT

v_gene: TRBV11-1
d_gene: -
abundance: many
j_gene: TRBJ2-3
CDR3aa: CASSLAISGSTDTQYF
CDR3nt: TGTGCCAGCAGCTTAGCCATTAGCGGAAGCACAGATACGCAGTATTTT

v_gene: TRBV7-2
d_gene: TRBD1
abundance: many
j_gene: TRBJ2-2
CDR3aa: CASDPGQGVGELFF
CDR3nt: TGTGCCAGCGACCCGGGACAGGGGGTGGGGGAGCTGTTTTTT

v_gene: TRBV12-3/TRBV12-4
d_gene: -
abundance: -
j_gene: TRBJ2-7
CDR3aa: CASSFRLGDYEQYF
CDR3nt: TGTGCCAGCAGTTTCAGACTAGGGGACTACGAGCAGTACTTC

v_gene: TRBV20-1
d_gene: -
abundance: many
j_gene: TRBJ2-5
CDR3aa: CSASGGAYQETQYF
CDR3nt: TGCAGTGCTTCTGGCGGGGCCTACCAAGAGACCCAGTACTTC

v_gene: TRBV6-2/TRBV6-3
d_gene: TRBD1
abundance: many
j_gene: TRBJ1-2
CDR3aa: CASSYDRGYGYTF
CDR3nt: TGTGCCAGCAGTTACGACAGGGGATATGGCTACACCTTC

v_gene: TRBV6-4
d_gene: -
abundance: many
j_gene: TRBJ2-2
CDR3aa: CAIIRRGGTGELFF
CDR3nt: TGTGCCATCATCAGGAGAGGTGGCACCGGGGAGCTGTTTTTT

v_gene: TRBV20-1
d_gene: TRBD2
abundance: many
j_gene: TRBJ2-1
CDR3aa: CSARILAGGRYEQFF
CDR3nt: TGCAGTGCTCGGATTCTAGCGGGGGGCAGGTATGAGCAGTTCTTC

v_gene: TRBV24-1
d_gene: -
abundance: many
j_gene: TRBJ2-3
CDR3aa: CATSEGRSTDTQYF
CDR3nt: TGTGCCACCAGTGAGGGCAGAAGCACAGATACGCAGTATTTT

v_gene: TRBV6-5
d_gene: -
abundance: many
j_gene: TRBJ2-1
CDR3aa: CASSYSSARRSYNEQFF
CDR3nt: TGTGCCAGCAGTTACTCTTCGGCCCGACGCTCCTACAATGAGCAGTTCTTC

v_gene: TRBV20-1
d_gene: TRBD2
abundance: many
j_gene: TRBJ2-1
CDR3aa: CSAPTGGNEQFF
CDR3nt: TGCAGTGCACCTACGGGGGGCAATGAGCAGTTCTTC

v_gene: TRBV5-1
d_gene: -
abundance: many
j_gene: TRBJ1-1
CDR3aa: CASSLQGYTEAFF
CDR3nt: TGCGCCAGCAGCTTGCAAGGGTACACTGAAGCTTTCTTT

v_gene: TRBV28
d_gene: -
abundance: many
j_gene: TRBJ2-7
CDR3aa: CASSFGYEQYF
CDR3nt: TGTGCCAGCAGTTTCGGCTACGAGCAGTACTTC